This TCR beta chain is from a study of CD8 T cells in Susac syndrome. It was with random hexamers that about 0.45 to 1 ug RNA was reverse transcribed. TCRdb ran MiXCR on the immunoSEQ multiplex PCR reads and lists one entry per CDR3 protein. The sample has roughly 330,000 distinct CDR3 sequences; about 90% are singletons. Germline lookup yields CDR1 KGHSH and CDR2 LQKENI. V was trimmed by 6 bases and J by 5 bases, leaving 14 bases between them. The CDR3 is 14 residues long. The source is a human donor with multiple sclerosis. Source material: CD4+ T cells from PBMCs. This rearrangement joins TRBV18 to TRBJ2-1; D is perhaps TRBD2 (5 bases). DNA of the CDR3: TGTGCCAGCTCCCTAGACCCTAGCCACAATGAGCAGTTCTTC. It encodes CASSLDPSHNEQFF.